This is a list of T cell receptor beta chains from one sample in a study of T cells in Graves' hyperthyroidism and ophthalmopathy. MiXCR, run by TCRdb on the multiplex PCR reads, gives a single entry per CDR3 protein. The sample yields about 590,000 distinct CDR3 sequences, over 12% seen once. Material: blood. These receptors all come from a young woman with Graves' ophthalmopathy. Both conserved end residues are part of each CDR3. A D gene is named only where the DNA matches it firmly. Clone size is stated in some rows and not others, as once, few, many or a class when expanded.

TRBV20-1	-	many	TRBJ2-7	CSARDPPPRDEQYF	TGCAGTGCTAGAGATCCACCCCCCAGGGACGAGCAGTACTTC
TRBV6-5	-	few	TRBJ1-6	CASSLQVYNSPLHF	TGTGCCAGCAGTTTACAGGTTTATAATTCACCCCTCCACTTT
TRBV11-2	TRBD2	many	TRBJ2-7	CASSPGLAGSSYEQYF	TGTGCCAGCAGCCCCGGGCTAGCGGGTAGCTCCTACGAGCAGTACTTC
TRBV14	TRBD1	few	TRBJ2-5	CASSPVTGGQETQYF	TGTGCCAGCAGCCCAGTTACAGGGGGCCAAGAGACCCAGTACTTC
TRBV11-2	TRBD2	many	TRBJ2-2	CASSSRGTSGAGELFF	TGTGCCAGCAGCTCTAGAGGGACTAGCGGGGCCGGGGAGCTGTTTTTT
TRBV5-1	TRBD1	-	TRBJ2-7	CASAMGQGFSYEQYF	TGCGCCAGCGCCATGGGACAGGGGTTCTCCTACGAGCAGTACTTC
TRBV12-3/TRBV12-4	-	many	TRBJ2-7	CASSPSRFEQYF	TGTGCCAGCAGCCCCTCTAGATTCGAGCAGTACTTC
TRBV20-1	-	many	TRBJ1-4	CSARGSEGNEKLFF	TGCAGTGCTAGAGGGAGTGAGGGGAATGAAAAACTGTTTTTT
TRBV12-3/TRBV12-4	-	many	TRBJ2-5	CASSFLGAPETQYF	TGTGCCAGCAGTTTTCTTGGCGCGCCCGAAACCCAGTACTTC
TRBV13	-	many	TRBJ2-7	CASSLLNGYRYEQYF	TGTGCCAGCAGCTTATTAAACGGGTACAGGTACGAGCAGTACTTC
TRBV20-1	-	few	TRBJ1-2	CSVEGGAGGYTF	TGCAGTGTAGAGGGGGGCGCAGGTGGCTACACCTTC
TRBV12-5	TRBD1	-	TRBJ2-3	CASGLGRRTGEGTDTQYF	TGTGCTAGTGGTTTGGGGCGACGTACAGGGGAAGGCACAGATACGCAGTATTTT
TRBV13	-	many	TRBJ2-4	CASSLGLGAKNIQYF	TGTGCCAGCAGCTTGGGCCTAGGGGCCAAAAACATTCAGTACTTC
TRBV7-8	-	many	TRBJ2-7	CASSPRGLDGRYEQYF	TGTGCCAGCAGCCCCCGGGGGTTGGACGGACGCTACGAGCAGTACTTC
TRBV6-5	TRBD2	few	TRBJ2-4	CASSYPPQRGRGAKNIQYF	TGTGCCAGCAGTTACCCACCCCAGCGGGGGCGAGGGGCCAAAAACATTCAGTACTTC
TRBV5-4	-	-	TRBJ1-3	CASSPGGNTIYF	TGTGCCAGCAGTCCGGGGGGAAACACCATATATTTT
TRBV27	-	-	TRBJ2-1	CASGPWASSCNEQFF	TGTGCCAGTGGACCCTGGGCTAGCTCCTGCAATGAGCAGTTCTTC
TRBV19	-	few	TRBJ1-2	CASSIDFRGYTF	TGTGCCAGTAGTATAGATTTTCGGGGCTACACCTTC
TRBV27	-	few	TRBJ1-4	CASSSSPDSLEKLFF	TGTGCCAGCAGTTCGTCCCCGGACAGTCTCGAAAAACTGTTTTTT
TRBV30	-	many	TRBJ2-1	CAWSRGAGYNEQFF	TGTGCCTGGAGCCGGGGGGCGGGGTACAATGAGCAGTTCTTC
TRBV11-3	-	few	TRBJ2-1	CASSSYWEGPEYNEQFF	TGTGCCAGCAGCTCGTATTGGGAAGGGCCCGAGTACAATGAGCAGTTCTTC
TRBV6-1	TRBD1	many	TRBJ2-6	CASTSGTEHSGANVLTF	TGTGCCAGCACGTCCGGGACAGAACATTCTGGGGCCAACGTCCTGACTTTC